The 8 T cell receptor beta chains below all came from one sample that was sequenced in a study of T cells in Graves' hyperthyroidism and ophthalmopathy. Amplification of TCR beta CDR3 regions was performed using RNA transcripts as template. TCR CDR3 underwent first-round RT-PCR with the HTBI primer set. TCRdb fed the multiplex PCR reads into MiXCR, producing one record per CDR3 protein. This table has approximately 360,000 distinct CDR3 sequences, around a sixth appearing once. Sequencing was carried out using blood. Receptors were obtained from a young woman with Graves' hyperthyroidism that later progressed to Graves' ophthalmopathy.

On this clonotype itself: A read error may be the cause here, since a much bigger clone is one base away. J is TRBJ2-7 and V is TRBV10-3; 9 bases are a match to TRBD1. Germline trimming cut 4 bases from V and 3 bases from J; bases unmatched to any gene: 1. The CDR3 spans 13 residues. Germline CDR1 is ENHRY and CDR2 is SYGVKD. CDR3 DNA sequence: TGTGCCATCAGTGGGGGACAGGGCTACGAGCAGTACTTC. Translated, it gives CAISGGQGYEQYF.

Notes on this clonotype: With a much larger clone just one base away, this may be a read error. The V gene is TRBV5-6, the J gene TRBJ2-3; weak D call: TRBD1 (5 bases). Trimming took off 2 bases at V and 1 base at J, with 14 bases between the two ends. In germline, CDR1 is SGHDT, CDR2 YYEEEE. The CDR3 is made up of 16 amino acids. The CDR3 loop is CASSFSWGTRTDTQYF. Written as DNA, the CDR3 is TGTGCCAGCAGCTTTTCGTGGGGCACCCGCACAGATACGCAGTATTTT.

A note on this clonotype: One base away lies a much larger clone, so this may be a sequencing read error. In this CDR3 the conserved last residue, phenylalanine or tryptophan, is missing, so a read error is likely. This chain connects TRBV7-3 to TRBJ2-3; 7 bases agree with TRBD1. J lost 4 bases, V lost 2 bases, and 9 bases had no gene match. The germline V gene has CDR1 SGHTA and CDR2 FQGTGA. The CDR3 covers 16 residues. CDR3 nucleotide sequence: TGTGCCAGCAGCTTATTAGGCCAGGGGGTCGCAGATACGCAGTATCTT. This translates into CASSLLGQGVADTQYL.

The rearrangement links TRBV28 to TRBJ2-1; 10 nucleotides line up with TRBD2. The CDR3 runs 19 residues. The germline V gene encodes CDR1 MDHEN and CDR2 SYDVKM. V shed 6 bases, J shed 3 bases, and the junction held 17 bases outside the gene matches. The CDR3: CASRKGVLAGDYGYNEQFF. The CDR3 bases are TGTGCCAGCAGGAAAGGGGTTCTAGCGGGAGATTATGGCTACAATGAGCAGTTCTTC.

This clonotype came up many times. The CDR3 here is CASSLYRGQETQYF. The CDR3 bases are TGTGCCAGCAGCTTATACAGGGGGCAGGAGACCCAGTACTTC. The chain combines TRBV11-2 with TRBJ2-5, with 9 bases lining up with TRBD1. The CDR3 sequence is 14 residues long. Per germline, CDR1 SGHAT and CDR2 FQNNGV. Trimming at V came to 2 bases and at J to 5 bases, leaving 3 bases not matched to a gene.

This clonotype was counted a few times. This sequence joins TRBV19 and TRBJ2-3; D perhaps matches TRBD2 (6 bases). This CDR3 has 15 residues. Trimming stripped 6 bases from V and 6 bases from J, with 19 bases between. The germline V gene has CDR1 LNHDA and CDR2 SQIVND (reference sequence). The CDR3 is CASSPLGGGRDTQYF. The DNA for the CDR3 is TGTGCCAGTAGCCCTCTGGGAGGAGGGAGGGATACGCAGTATTTT.

This chain uses TRBV11-2 with TRBJ1-6, with 8 bases lining up with TRBD1. This CDR3 has 15 amino acids. Germline lookup yields CDR1 SGHAT and CDR2 FQNNGV. The junction had 7 bases not matched to a gene; V was cut back by 4 bases and J by 8 bases. The CDR3 coding sequence is TGTGCCAGCAGCTCAGGAGACAGGGGCGATTCACCCCTCCACTTT. Its protein product is CASSSGDRGDSPLHF. Filled out from reference TRBV11-2 and TRBJ1-6, the complete variable domain reads EAGVAQSPRYKIIEKRQSVAFWCNPISGHATLYWYQQILGQGPKLLIQFQNNGVVDDSQLPKDRFSAERLKGVDSTLKIQPAKLEDSAVYLCASSSGDRGDSPLHFGNGTRLTVT.

This clonotype was counted many times. The chain links TRBV6-1 to TRBJ1-1; D uncertain. Trimming left V 6 bases short and J 1 base short, with 12 bases between. Germline CDR1 and CDR2: MNHNS and SASEGT. The CDR3 has 14 amino acids. The chain's CDR3 is CASRITRGNTEAFF. DNA of the CDR3: TGTGCCAGCAGGATCACCCGAGGGAACACTGAAGCTTTCTTT.